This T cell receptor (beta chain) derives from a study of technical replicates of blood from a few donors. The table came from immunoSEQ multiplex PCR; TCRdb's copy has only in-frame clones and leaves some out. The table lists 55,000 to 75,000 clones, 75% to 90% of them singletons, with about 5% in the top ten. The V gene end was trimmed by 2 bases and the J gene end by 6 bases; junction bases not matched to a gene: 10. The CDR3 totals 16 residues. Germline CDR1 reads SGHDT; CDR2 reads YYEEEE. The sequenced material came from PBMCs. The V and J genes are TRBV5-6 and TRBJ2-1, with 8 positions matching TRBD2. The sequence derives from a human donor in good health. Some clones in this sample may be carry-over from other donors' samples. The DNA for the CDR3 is TGTGCCAGCAGCTTCTTCGGGAGGGGTTCCGGCAATGAGCAGTTCTTC. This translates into CASSFFGRGSGNEQFF.